Below, 24 T cell receptor beta chains from the same sample are listed, as sequenced in a study of T cell responses to AZD1222 COVID-19 vaccine. Clones were sequenced by immunoSEQ multiplex PCR, and TCRdb holds only the in-frame ones, with some missing. This table has 150,000 to 180,000 clones, 85% to 90% appearing once. The sample consisted of peripheral blood, taken 28 days after the second AZD1222 dose. These receptors were obtained from an adult who received the AZD1222 COVID-19 vaccine.

The chain links TRBV28 to TRBJ1-2; 7 positions agree with TRBD1. Germline V CDR1 and CDR2: MDHEN, SYDVKM. J was trimmed by 8 bases and V by 3 bases; bases with no gene match: 21. CDR3 length equals 18 residues. CDR3 residues: CASSFSRQGTVTPPGYTF. In DNA, the CDR3 is TGTGCCAGCAGTTTTTCCAGACAGGGAACCGTCACCCCTCCCGGCTACACCTTC.

The chain combines TRBV9 with TRBJ2-1; possible D gene TRBD1, 5 bases. CDR1 and CDR2 from the germline V gene are SGDLS and YYNGEE. The CDR3 totals 14 residues. V was pared by 0 bases and J by 7 bases, with 11 bases between. The CDR3 DNA reads TGTGCCAGCAGCGTAGTTGCAGGGTCGAATGAGCAGTTCTTC. The encoded protein is CASSVVAGSNEQFF.

The chain has TRBV7-3 and TRBJ2-3; D is perhaps TRBD2 (6 bases). The CDR3 consists of 14 residues. CDR1 is SGHTA and CDR2 is FQGTGA in the germline V gene. The V gene lost 5 bases and the J gene lost 6 bases, with 15 bases spanning the gap. CDR3 loop: CASSAPTRTDTQYF. Written as DNA, the CDR3 is TGTGCCAGCAGCGCTCCGACTAGAACGGATACGCAGTATTTT.

CDR3 protein: CASSSGLPFDEQFF. CDR3 coding DNA: TGTGCCAGCAGCTCGGGACTTCCTTTCGATGAGCAGTTCTTC. V and J are TRBV7-9 and TRBJ2-1; D is possibly TRBD2 (6 bases). CDR1 is SEHNR, CDR2 FQNEAQ, per germline (reference sequence). V was clipped by 4 bases and J by 8 bases, with 15 bases between them. This CDR3 region has 14 residues.

The chain combines TRBV5-1 with TRBJ1-3, with a weak D call TRBD1 (5 bases). V dropped 3 bases and J dropped 0 bases, with 13 bases sitting between them. CDR1 and CDR2 (germline): SGHRS, YFSETQ. The CDR3 runs to 16 residues. The CDR3 protein is CASSSGGTASGNTIYF. The CDR3 nucleotides read TGCGCCAGCAGCTCGGGGGGGACGGCCTCTGGAAACACCATATATTTT.

For the CDR3, the DNA is TGTGCCATACAGACAGGGTCTGGAAACACCATATATTTT. It translates to CAIQTGSGNTIYF. The chain has TRBV2 and TRBJ1-3; TRBD1 matches at 7 bases. CDR1 is SNHLY, CDR2 FYNNEI, per germline. Trimming took 10 bases from V and 1 from J; bases not matched to a gene: 4. CDR3 length equals 13 residues. Using reference TRBV2 and TRBJ1-3 for the parts outside the CDR3, the full variable domain is EPEVTQTPSHQVTQMGQEVILRCVPISNHLYFYWYRQILGQKVEFLVSFYNNEISEKSEIFDDQFSVERPDGSNFTLKIRSTKLEDSAMYFCAIQTGSGNTIYFGEGSWLTVV.

The chain employs TRBV27 and TRBJ2-5, with 8 nucleotides matching TRBD2. CDR3 size: 14 residues. The germline gives CDR1 MNHEY, CDR2 SMNVEV (reference sequence). V gave up 6 bases and J gave up 3 bases; unmatched junction bases: 6. The CDR3 nucleotides are TGTGCCAGCAGCGGCCCACTAGCGGAAGAGACCCAGTACTTC. It codes for CASSGPLAEETQYF.

CDR3 region: CASSHRGFTEAFF. CDR3 in DNA: TGCGCCAGCAGCCACAGGGGGTTCACTGAAGCTTTCTTT. This chain joins TRBV5-1 and TRBJ1-1, with TRBD1 matching 8 bases. Unmatched junction bases numbered 3, after V lost 4 bases and J lost 4 bases. The CDR3 extends over 13 amino acids. CDR1 and CDR2 (germline): SGHRS, YFSETQ.

The chain joins TRBV3-1 (or the pseudogene TRBV3-2) to TRBJ2-5; D uncertain. V lost 0 bases, J lost 6 bases, and 5 bases lay in between. Germline V lookup: CDR1 LGHDT, CDR2 YNNKEL (reference sequence). The CDR3 is 12 amino acids. Written as DNA, the CDR3 is TGTGCCAGCAGCCAAGATAGGAAGACCCAGTACTTC. Translating gives CASSQDRKTQYF.

The rearrangement joins TRBV11-2 to TRBJ2-3, with D perhaps TRBD1 (6 bases). The V gene lost 5 bases and the J gene lost 7 bases, with 10 bases spanning the gap. CDR1 is SGHAT and CDR2 is FQNNGV in the germline V gene. This CDR3 is 12 amino acids long. In DNA form, the CDR3 reads TGTGCCAGCAGCCCCCAGGGGAATACGCAGTATTTT. It is translated as CASSPQGNTQYF.

The chain joins TRBV30 to TRBJ1-4, with D maybe TRBD1 (6 bases). V was cut by 4 bases and J by 8 bases, with 17 bases left in between. Germline values: CDR1 GTSNPN, CDR2 SVGIG (reference sequence). The CDR3 consists of 14 residues. The CDR3 region is CAWKRNRVGEKLFF. The CDR3 bases are TGTGCCTGGAAAAGGAACAGGGTGGGGGAAAAACTGTTTTTT.

This sequence joins TRBV7-5 and TRBJ2-1; TRBD2, the table's D call, was not compared with the DNA. TRBV7-5 is a pseudogene segment. There are 16 residues in the CDR3. The CDR3 DNA sequence: TGTGCCAGAAGCTGGGGACTAGCGGGAGGGCGTGGTGAGCAGTTCTTC. Amino acids: CARSWGLAGGRGEQFF.

This chain connects TRBV5-1 to TRBJ1-1; the D gene is possibly TRBD1 (5 bases). V was pared by 1 base and J by 0 bases, with 13 bases between. Germline CDR1 SGHRS, CDR2 YFSETQ. The CDR3 has 16 amino acids. This chain's CDR3 is CASSLRGGGLNTEAFF. The CDR3 DNA is TGCGCCAGCAGCTTGAGGGGCGGGGGACTGAACACTGAAGCTTTCTTT.

The chain links TRBV24-1 to TRBJ2-1; 10 bases are shared with TRBD2. This CDR3 is 18 amino acids long. Per germline, CDR1 KGHDR and CDR2 SFDVKD. V was clipped by 4 bases and J by 0 bases; unmatched bases: 8. The DNA of the CDR3 is TGTGCCACCAGTGACCCTGGACTAGCGGTGAGCTCCTACAATGAGCAGTTCTTC. This codes for CATSDPGLAVSSYNEQFF.

This clone was observed once. The chain employs TRBV7-2 and TRBJ2-7; TRBD2 might be the D (6 bases). V was cut by 2 bases and J by 0 bases, with 11 bases left in between. Germline values: CDR1 SGHTA, CDR2 FQGNSA. The CDR3 extends over 15 amino acids. Written as DNA, the CDR3 is TGTGCCAGCAGCTTAAGGAGCGGGCCCTCCTACGAGCAGTACTTC. It specifies CASSLRSGPSYEQYF.

The genes are TRBV11-2 and TRBJ1-2; a possible D gene is TRBD1 (6 bases). Trimming removed 0 bases at V and 7 bases at J, with 18 bases between. The CDR3 extends over 16 amino acids. Germline V gene data show CDR1 as SGHAT and CDR2 as FQNNGV. For the CDR3, the DNA is TGTGCCAGCAGCTTAGATCAGAGGGCAGGGGAAACTGGCTACACCTTC. It codes for CASSLDQRAGETGYTF.

The rearrangement links TRBV6-2 or TRBV6-3 to TRBJ2-5; D not resolved. Germline V CDR1 and CDR2: MNHEY, SVGEGT. V dropped 3 bases and J dropped 1 base, with 6 bases sitting between them. The CDR3 extends over 13 amino acids. CDR3 protein: CASSYRPQETQYF. Here the CDR3 DNA reads TGTGCCAGCAGTTATCGACCCCAAGAGACCCAGTACTTC.

This chain links TRBV24-1 with TRBJ2-3; 9 bases match TRBD1. CDR3 length: 16 residues. The ends lost 5 bases at V and 4 bases at J; junction bases unmatched: 9. Germline-derived CDR1 and CDR2 are KGHDR and SFDVKD. CDR3 sequence reads: CATSVLGTGSADTQYF. The CDR3 DNA sequence: TGTGCCACCAGTGTCCTAGGGACAGGGTCAGCAGATACGCAGTATTTT.

The sample holds one count of this clone. The chain uses TRBV19 and TRBJ1-2, with a weak D call TRBD1 (5 bases). V lost 3 bases to trimming and J lost 5 bases, with 16 bases between them. The length of the CDR3 is 15 residues. Germline V gene data show CDR1 as LNHDA and CDR2 as SQIVND (reference sequence). The CDR3 sequence is CASSILLWGVYGYTF. The CDR3 DNA sequence: TGTGCCAGTAGTATTCTCCTCTGGGGGGTGTATGGCTACACCTTC.

In its sample, this clone was seen once. This chain uses TRBV4-2 with TRBJ2-3, with D hard to call. Per the germline V gene, CDR1 is LGHNA and CDR2 is YNFKEQ. Trimming left V 0 bases short and J 5 bases short, with 12 bases between. CDR3 length: 15 residues. The CDR3 loop reads CASSQDRLERDTQYF. CDR3 nucleotides: TGTGCCAGCAGCCAAGATCGTCTCGAGAGAGATACGCAGTATTTT.

This clone turned up a few times. The J gene is TRBJ2-1, the V gene TRBV15, with 12 bases aligning to TRBD2. Germline lookup yields CDR1 LNHNV and CDR2 YYDKDF (reference sequence). The J segment lost 1 base and the V segment lost 1 base, leaving 8 bases of the junction unmatched. CDR3 length equals 19 residues. CDR3 protein: CATSRGRTSGIRSYNEQFF. The CDR3 coding sequence is TGTGCCACCAGCAGAGGCCGGACTAGCGGGATCCGGTCCTACAATGAGCAGTTCTTC.

The V call is TRBV19, the J call TRBJ2-5, with D maybe TRBD1 (6 bases). Germline V gives CDR1 LNHDA, CDR2 SQIVND (reference sequence). The V end lost 7 bases, the J end lost 0 bases, and 18 bases lay between the germline ends. The CDR3 covers 16 residues. As DNA, the CDR3 is TGTGCCAGTACCAACAGGGAGAATCAGTACCAAGAGACCCAGTACTTC. As protein: CASTNRENQYQETQYF.

V usage is TRBV24-1 and J usage is TRBJ2-7; TRBD1 agrees at 7 bases. The CDR3 runs to 15 residues. Germline V gene lookup returns CDR1 KGHDR and CDR2 SFDVKD. The V gene end was trimmed by 6 bases and the J gene end by 0 bases; junction bases not matched to a gene: 7. Here the CDR3 DNA reads TGTGCCACCAGTCAGACAGGGACGAGCTCCTACGAGCAGTACTTC. Protein product: CATSQTGTSSYEQYF.

This clone came up once. The chain combines TRBV24-1 with TRBJ2-3; D uncertain. The CDR3 runs to 14 residues. V was cut by 6 bases and J by 1 base, with 10 bases left in between. Germline CDR1 reads KGHDR; CDR2 reads SFDVKD. The CDR3 region has the DNA TGTGCCACCAGTCCCCGACTGGGCACAGATACGCAGTATTTT. It is translated as CATSPRLGTDTQYF.